The 23 T cell receptor beta chains presented below share a single source sample, sequenced in a study of blood T cell repertoires in COVID-19. Generated by immunoSEQ multiplex PCR, the TCRdb table keeps only in-frame clones and is missing some. The data hold 150,000 to 200,000 clones, with about 83% observed a single time. The specimen sequenced was peripheral blood. These receptors were taken from a woman aged 18 to 35 who had recovered from COVID-19.

This chain connects TRBV6-5 to TRBJ2-7; 7 positions agree with TRBD1. The CDR3 spans 15 residues. Germline assignment: CDR1 MNHEY and CDR2 SVGAGI. With 8 bases clipped from V and 2 bases from J, the junction kept 12 bases outside the gene matches. The CDR3 here is CASSYRDSIPYEQYF. The CDR3 DNA is TGTGCCAGCTCGTACCGGGACAGCATTCCCTACGAGCAGTACTTC.

This chain joins TRBV7-9 and TRBJ1-4; 8 bases line up with TRBD1. Trimming at V came to 5 bases and at J to 7 bases, leaving 6 bases not matched to a gene. The CDR3 is 14 residues long. Germline CDR1 SEHNR, CDR2 FQNEAQ (reference sequence). The CDR3 loop reads CASSQTGVVEKLFF. The CDR3 coding sequence is TGTGCCAGCAGCCAGACAGGGGTGGTTGAAAAACTGTTTTTT.

V usage is TRBV5-4 and J usage is TRBJ2-1, with 11 bases that match TRBD2. The germline V gene has CDR1 SGHNT and CDR2 YYREEE (reference sequence). This CDR3 has 16 residues. V was pared by 3 bases and J by 8 bases, with 10 bases of the junction left unmatched. The CDR3 loop reads CASSSRLAGSTDEQFF. CDR3 sequence (DNA): TGTGCCAGCAGCTCCCGACTAGCGGGGTCTACGGATGAGCAGTTCTTC.

The chain uses TRBV11-3 and TRBJ1-5, with 8 bases lining up with TRBD1. V dropped 5 bases and J dropped 4; count of bases not matched to a gene: 10. The CDR3 loop spans 16 amino acids. The germline CDR1 and CDR2 sequences are SGHNT and YENEEA. DNA for the CDR3: TGTGCCAGCAGCCCCCGGACAGGGAAGAGGAATCAGCCCCAGCATTTT. Translated: CASSPRTGKRNQPQHF.

The rearrangement links TRBV6-6 to TRBJ1-6; 12 bases fit TRBD1. The V gene's germline CDR1 is MNHNY and CDR2 SVGAGI (reference sequence). The CDR3 contains 20 residues. After removal of 5 bases from V and 1 base from J, the junction contained 12 bases not matched to a gene. The CDR3 is CASSLTGQGAVGSYNSPLHF. In nucleotides, the CDR3 is TGTGCCAGCAGTCTAACGGGACAGGGGGCTGTAGGGTCCTATAATTCACCCCTCCACTTT.

This chain connects TRBV30 to TRBJ2-7; 8 bases align to TRBD1. Germline loops: CDR1 GTSNPN, CDR2 SVGIG (reference sequence). The CDR3 is 14 residues long. V lost 2 bases, J lost 4 bases, and 7 bases stayed unmatched. CDR3 DNA sequence: TGTGCCTGGAGTAAGCGGACAGGGCGATACGAGCAGTACGTC. It codes for CAWSKRTGRYEQYV.

This clone was found once. The rearrangement uses TRBV6-6 and TRBJ2-3; a possible D gene is TRBD2 (6 bases). The germline CDR1 and CDR2 sequences are MNHNY and SVGAGI (reference sequence). The CDR3 extends over 14 amino acids. V was cut by 4 bases and J by 1 base, with 9 bases left in between. DNA of the CDR3: TGTGCCAGCAGTTCGTGGAGGGGCACAGATACGCAGTATTTT. Its protein is CASSSWRGTDTQYF.

The chain links TRBV27 to TRBJ2-7; TRBD1 matches 9 bases. The CDR3 covers 14 residues. Germline assignment: CDR1 MNHEY and CDR2 SMNVEV (reference sequence). After removal of 5 bases from V and 5 bases from J, the junction contained 7 bases not matched to a gene. In nucleotides, the CDR3 is TGTGCCAGCAGTAGGGCCCGGGACAGGGACGAGCAGTACGTC. This encodes CASSRARDRDEQYV.

The chain's CDR3 is CASSLAGGPAGELFF. The CDR3 bases are TGTGCCAGCAGTTTAGCGGGAGGGCCGGCCGGGGAGCTGTTTTTT. The chain is built from TRBV27 and TRBJ2-2; 9 bases map to TRBD2. The ends lost 2 bases at V and 6 bases at J; junction bases unmatched: 4. Germline assignment: CDR1 MNHEY and CDR2 SMNVEV (reference sequence). The CDR3 runs 15 residues.

DNA for the CDR3: TGTGCCAGCAGCCAAGGACTTACAGGGACAGCTAGAGGCTACACCTTC. Translating it yields CASSQGLTGTARGYTF. V usage is TRBV3-1 (or the pseudogene TRBV3-2) and J usage is TRBJ1-2; 7 bases align to TRBD1. The V and J ends lost 1 base and 8 bases, in that order; junction bases with no gene match: 13. Per the germline V gene, CDR1 is LGHDT and CDR2 is YNNKEL (reference sequence). The CDR3 length is 16 residues.

V is TRBV30 and J is TRBJ1-2, with a possible D match to TRBD1 (5 bases). Between the trimmed V and J ends, which lost 0 bases and 8 bases, there was a span of 16 bases. The germline V gene encodes CDR1 GTSNPN and CDR2 SVGIG (reference sequence). The CDR3 length is 14 residues. CDR3: CAWSVRQGAGGYTF. Here the CDR3 DNA reads TGTGCCTGGAGTGTACGGCAGGGAGCGGGGGGCTACACCTTC. Full variable domain (missing parts from reference TRBV30 and TRBJ1-2): SQTIHQWPATLVQPVGSPLSLECTVEGTSNPNLYWYRQAAGRGLQLLFYSVGIGQISSEVPQNLSASRPQDRQFILSSKKLLLSDSGFYLCAWSVRQGAGGYTFGSGTRLTVV.

The V and J genes are TRBV11-2 and TRBJ2-7; D not certain. This CDR3 is built from 15 residues. V was pared by 1 base and J by 3 bases, with 13 bases between. Germline loops: CDR1 SGHAT, CDR2 FQNNGV. CDR3: CASSLGAQPIYEQYF. The CDR3, as DNA: TGTGCCAGCAGCTTAGGTGCACAGCCGATCTACGAGCAGTACTTC.

The chain couples TRBV30 to TRBJ2-1, with D maybe TRBD2 (5 bases). The CDR3 length is 12 residues. V lost 0 bases and J lost 8, with 8 bases in between. Germline CDR1 reads GTSNPN; CDR2 reads SVGIG (reference sequence). Here the CDR3 DNA reads TGTGCCTGGAGTGTACGGGATTATGAGCAGTTCTTC. As protein: CAWSVRDYEQFF.

The chain has TRBV3-1 (or the pseudogene TRBV3-2) and TRBJ1-2; 8 bases map to TRBD1. Germline trimming cut 0 bases from V and 8 bases from J; bases unmatched to any gene: 5. Germline loops: CDR1 LGHDT, CDR2 YNNKEL (reference sequence). This CDR3 has 14 amino acids. Here the CDR3 reads CASSQEDRARGYTF. CDR3 DNA sequence: TGTGCCAGCAGCCAAGAGGACAGGGCCCGCGGCTACACCTTC.

The V call is TRBV19, the J call TRBJ2-1; D is perhaps TRBD1 (5 bases). The CDR3 length is 13 residues. Germline V lookup: CDR1 LNHDA, CDR2 SQIVND (reference sequence). With 4 bases removed from V and 7 bases from J, the gap between germline ends came to 11 bases. In DNA, the CDR3 is TGTGCCAGTAGTAAGCCCCAGGGAAATGAGCAGTTCTTC. Protein sequence: CASSKPQGNEQFF. Variable domain in full (rest from reference TRBV19 and TRBJ2-1): DGGITQSPKYLFRKEGQNVTLSCEQNLNHDAMYWYRQDPGQGLRLIYYSQIVNDFQKGDIAEGYSVSREKKESFPLTVTSAQKNPTAFYLCASSKPQGNEQFFGPGTRLTVL.

This sequence joins TRBV19 and TRBJ1-1; the D gene is possibly TRBD1 (6 bases). The CDR3 is 13 amino acids. Trimming stripped 6 bases from V and 2 bases from J, with 10 bases between. The germline gives CDR1 LNHDA, CDR2 SQIVND (reference sequence). The chain's CDR3 is CASSLQGNTEAFF. Here the CDR3 DNA reads TGTGCCAGTAGCCTACAGGGTAACACTGAAGCTTTCTTT. Complete variable domain (other parts from reference TRBV19 and TRBJ1-1): DGGITQSPKYLFRKEGQNVTLSCEQNLNHDAMYWYRQDPGQGLRLIYYSQIVNDFQKGDIAEGYSVSREKKESFPLTVTSAQKNPTAFYLCASSLQGNTEAFFGQGTRLTVV.

This chain connects TRBV7-2 to TRBJ2-7, with 9 positions matching TRBD2. J gave up 5 bases and V 5 bases, and 7 bases lay outside the gene matches. Germline V gives CDR1 SGHTA, CDR2 FQGNSA. This CDR3 contains 14 residues. The CDR3 nucleotides read TGTGCCAGCAGCCGTAGCGGGGGTAAGGACGAGCAGTACTTC. Amino acid sequence: CASSRSGGKDEQYF.

This chain connects TRBV5-1 to TRBJ2-3; 8 nucleotides align to TRBD2. From germline, CDR1 is SGHRS and CDR2 YFSETQ. After removal of 4 bases from V and 2 bases from J, the junction contained 9 bases not matched to a gene. CDR3 length: 16 amino acids. Here the CDR3 reads CASSPGEREITDTQYF. For the CDR3, the DNA is TGCGCCAGCAGCCCGGGGGAGCGGGAGATCACAGATACGCAGTATTTT.

This chain uses TRBV27 with TRBJ2-7; D might be TRBD2 (5 bases). The length of the CDR3 is 17 residues. Trimming took off 5 bases at V and 0 bases at J, with 20 bases between the two ends. The V gene's germline CDR1 is MNHEY and CDR2 SMNVEV (reference sequence). CDR3: CASSPTSIRGDSYEQYV. The CDR3 bases are TGTGCCAGCAGTCCCACCTCTATTCGGGGAGACTCCTACGAGCAGTACGTC.

This chain links TRBV5-1 with TRBJ1-2; D is undetermined. This CDR3 has 13 amino acids. The germline V gene encodes CDR1 SGHRS and CDR2 YFSETQ. V gave up 1 base and J gave up 3 bases, with 7 bases separating them. DNA of the CDR3: TGCGCCAGCAGCTTGTCCGGTTACTATGGCTACACCTTC. It yields the protein CASSLSGYYGYTF.

The chain recombines TRBV11-3 with TRBJ2-1; 11 positions match TRBD1. J gave up 9 bases and V 5 bases, and 9 bases lay outside the gene matches. Looked up from germline, CDR1 is SGHNT and CDR2 is YENEEA. This CDR3 comprises 15 residues. This CDR3 reads CASSARTGGESEQFF. DNA of the CDR3: TGTGCCAGCAGCGCACGGACAGGGGGCGAATCTGAGCAGTTCTTC.

The chain carries TRBV10-3 and TRBJ2-1; 9 bases align to TRBD1. J lost 6 bases, V lost 2 bases, and 8 bases had no gene match. The CDR3 has 16 amino acids. From germline, CDR1 is ENHRY and CDR2 SYGVKD. The CDR3 region is CAISEEGTGLVNEQFF. The DNA of the CDR3 is TGTGCCATCAGTGAGGAGGGGACAGGGTTAGTCAATGAGCAGTTCTTC.

This chain links TRBV5-4 with TRBJ2-7, with D tentatively TRBD2 (5 bases). V was pared by 0 bases and J by 5 bases, with 18 bases between. The CDR3 is made up of 16 amino acids. Germline V gene data show CDR1 as SGHNT and CDR2 as YYREEE (reference sequence). CDR3 loop: CASSLAAGQSVHEQYF. Here the CDR3 DNA reads TGTGCCAGCAGCTTGGCCGCGGGCCAGTCGGTCCACGAGCAGTACTTC.